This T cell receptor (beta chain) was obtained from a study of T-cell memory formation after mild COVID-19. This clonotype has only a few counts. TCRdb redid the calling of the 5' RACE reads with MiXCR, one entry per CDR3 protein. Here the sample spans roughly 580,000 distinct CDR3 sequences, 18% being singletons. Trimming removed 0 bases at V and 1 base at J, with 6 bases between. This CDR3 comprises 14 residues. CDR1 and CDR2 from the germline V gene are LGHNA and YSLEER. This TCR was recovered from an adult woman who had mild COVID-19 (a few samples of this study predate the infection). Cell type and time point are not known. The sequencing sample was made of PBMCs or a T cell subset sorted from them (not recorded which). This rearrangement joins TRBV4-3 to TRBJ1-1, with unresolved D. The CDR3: CASSQDWPNTEAFF. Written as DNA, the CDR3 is TGCGCCAGCAGCCAAGATTGGCCGAACACTGAAGCTTTCTTT.